Sequencing of this T cell receptor (beta chain) was carried out in a study of long-term antiretroviral therapy in people with HIV. Version v3.0 of the immunoSEQ assay ran at survey level. Assay: immunoSEQ multiplex PCR; the TCRdb copy retains only in-frame clones and omits some. The data contain tens of thousands of clones, approximately 81% of them singletons. This clonotype originated in a woman in her fifties or sixties with HIV. Sample: unsorted PBMCs, taken 1.9 years after starting antiretroviral therapy.

CDR3 coding DNA: TGTGCCTGGGGACAGAGAAACACCGGGGAGCTGTTTTTT. It is translated as CAWGQRNTGELFF. V is TRBV30 and J is TRBJ2-2; tentative D call: TRBD1 (6 bases). Germline V gene data show CDR1 as GTSNPN and CDR2 as SVGIG (reference sequence). The CDR3 sequence is 13 residues long. Trimming took 5 bases from V and 2 from J, leaving 9 bases between them.